Listed here is a single T cell receptor beta chain. Methods used by the authors: Estimation of nucleated cell counts relied on the amplification of reference gene primers. Sequencing was performed with immunoSEQ multiplex PCR; in TCRdb, only in-frame clones are kept and a portion is missing. V, J and clone size derive from that table, while D and trimming were established from the DNA sequence. The table lists more than 140,000 clones, about 90% of them singletons. Germline V lookup: CDR1 SGDLS, CDR2 YYNGEE. The germline V and J ends were trimmed by 4 bases and 1 base, with 11 bases remaining between them. CDR3 length: 14 amino acids. This specimen belongs to a study of blood T cell repertoires in COVID-19. The overall study: The study drew acute and convalescent COVID-19 samples from the United States, Italy and Spain. PBMCs, B-cell-depleted T cells, or T cells provided the cDNA or gDNA that made up the material.

The rearrangement uses TRBV9 and TRBJ1-2, with a possible D match to TRBD1 (6 bases). Material: peripheral blood. The clonotype comes from an older woman with acute or convalescent COVID-19. This CDR3 is CASSLMDSNYGYTF. CDR3 nucleotide sequence: TGTGCCAGCAGCCTCATGGACAGTAACTATGGCTACACCTTC.